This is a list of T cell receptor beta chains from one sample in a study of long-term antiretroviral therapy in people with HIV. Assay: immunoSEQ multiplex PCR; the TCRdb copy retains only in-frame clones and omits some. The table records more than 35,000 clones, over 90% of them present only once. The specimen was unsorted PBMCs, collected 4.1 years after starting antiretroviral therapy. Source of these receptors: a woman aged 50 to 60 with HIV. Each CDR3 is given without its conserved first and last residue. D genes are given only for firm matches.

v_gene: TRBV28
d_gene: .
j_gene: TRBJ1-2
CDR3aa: ASSGGNYGYT

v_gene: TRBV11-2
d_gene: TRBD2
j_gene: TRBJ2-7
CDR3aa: ASSPGGGGEQY

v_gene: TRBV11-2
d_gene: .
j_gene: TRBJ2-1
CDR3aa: ASSLGGGLYNEQF

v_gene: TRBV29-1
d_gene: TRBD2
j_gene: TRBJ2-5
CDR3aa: SVEVIGATSRQETQY

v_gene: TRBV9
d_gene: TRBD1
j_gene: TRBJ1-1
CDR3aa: ASSVEDREGTEAF

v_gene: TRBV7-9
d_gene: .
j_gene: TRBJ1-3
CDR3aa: ASSLGGLPGNTIY

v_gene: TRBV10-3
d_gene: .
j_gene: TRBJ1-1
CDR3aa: AIRAGTLNMNTEAF

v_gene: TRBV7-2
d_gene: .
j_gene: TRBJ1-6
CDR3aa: ASSLEANFRSPLH

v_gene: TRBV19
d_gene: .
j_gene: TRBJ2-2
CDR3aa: ASSIEDTGELF

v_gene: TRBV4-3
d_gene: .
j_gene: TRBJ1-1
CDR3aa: ASSQWRGREAF

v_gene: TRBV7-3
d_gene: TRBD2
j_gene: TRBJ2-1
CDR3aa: ASSLAGTSSYNEQF

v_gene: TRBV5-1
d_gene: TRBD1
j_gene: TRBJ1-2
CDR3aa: ASSFGQGGDGYT

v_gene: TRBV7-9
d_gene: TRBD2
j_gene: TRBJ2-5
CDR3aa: ASSDRAGGSETQY

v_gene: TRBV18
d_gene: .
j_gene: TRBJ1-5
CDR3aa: ASSPRGQSNQPQH

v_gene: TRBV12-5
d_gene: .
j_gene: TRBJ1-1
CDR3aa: ASGLVTRTEAF

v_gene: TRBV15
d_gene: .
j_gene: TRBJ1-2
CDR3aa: ATSRESRAKGGAYGYT

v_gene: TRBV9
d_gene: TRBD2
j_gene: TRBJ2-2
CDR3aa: ASSPDRGAGELF